This T cell receptor beta chain is drawn from a study of T cells in Graves' hyperthyroidism and ophthalmopathy (dated by TCRdb to the late 2010s). About the full investigation: Peripheral blood samples were taken at initial diagnosis, before any treatment was given. The approximately 100 discovery patients were divided at random into training and test sets in a 7:3 ratio. Prospective prediction of ophthalmopathy was tested in an independent validation cohort of 18 hyperthyroidism patients and around 16 patients who later progressed to ophthalmopathy. A discovery cohort of fewer than 110 patients, fewer than 50 with Graves' ophthalmopathy and 55 to 60 with stable Graves' hyperthyroidism, was used to find distinguishing TCR V-J signatures. Following sampling, methimazole starting at 30 mg daily was given to hyperthyroidism patients, and high-dose intravenous methylprednisolone was given to ophthalmopathy patients. The study also compared thyroid tissue and blood T-cell repertoires from over 5 Graves' hyperthyroidism patients. According to the paper, TCR Vbeta CDR3 sequencing was carried out on 135 peripheral blood samples, which came from approximately 43 ophthalmopathy, under 85 hyperthyroidism and roughly 17 progressor patients. The paper as a whole reports these results and caveats: A 13 V-J signature model separated ophthalmopathy from stable hyperthyroidism, with around 91% sensitivity and 81.08% specificity in cross-validation and 80%/75% in testing. In validation, the model predicted progression to ophthalmopathy a median of roughly six months before onset, with about 70% sensitivity and around 76% specificity. Most expanded thyroid clonotypes (frequency above 0.001) were also detected in blood, suggesting blood repertoires may reflect thyroid immune responses. No statistical method was used to set the sample size in advance, and investigators knew the group allocation.

Per the germline V gene (reference sequence), SEHNR is the CDR1 and FQNEAQ is the CDR2. The CDR3 goes from the cysteine to the phenylalanine over 12 residues. The entry retains the CDR3 DNA only, 36 bases that are in frame from base 1. The trim is 10 bases for V and 0 bases for J, with a gap of 9 bases between the germline ends. Stable Graves' hyperthyroidism was defined as the absence of progression to ophthalmopathy over 18 months of follow-up. Hyperthyroidism patients were newly diagnosed, had a disease duration of under 2 months, and were aged 18 to 65 years. Any patient with an uncontrolled infection, another autoimmune disease, pregnancy or lactation was excluded. Diagnoses were established on the basis of clinical symptoms, serum thyroxine and TRAb, thyroid ultrasound, and orbital computed tomography. PBMCs were isolated from 10 ml of fresh peripheral blood by Ficoll-Paque density gradient centrifugation. Total RNA was extracted using Trizol reagent, and RNA quality was assessed on an Agilent 2100 Bioanalyzer.

TCR beta CDR3 regions were amplified from RNA transcripts. A first-round RT-PCR of the TCR CDR3 used the HTBI primer set with the Qiagen OneStep RT-PCR kit. Libraries were constructed in a second round of multiplex PCR, after which size selection and purification were performed. Paired-end sequencing of the libraries was performed with 100 bp reads on an Illumina HiSeq2000. In the original analysis: SOAPnuke was used to process the raw data, with reads discarded if the reads contained adapters or uncalled bases, had a mean Phred below 15, or lacked an exact constant-primer or identifier match. High-quality paired reads were merged with COPE v1.2.5, and unique nucleotide sequences were defined as clonotypes. MiTCR v1.1 was used to align the clonotypes against IMGT TRBV, TRBD and TRBJ reference segments. Only V-J combinations with frequency above 0.0001, covering 99.2% of repertoires, were analysed. A TCS score was defined as the ratio between F50 (clonal expansion) and ExV (chaos), using BLOSUM62-based TCRdist between CDR3 peptides within each V-J. Welch's t-statistics and random forest reduced fewer than 600 V-J features to some 14, which were used in a naive Bayes classifier (R e1071). The public reads were run again by TCRdb, first through fastp at Q25 and then through MiXCR, and only productive beta chains were kept. Rows are combined by CDR3 protein, so each entry shows the most common genes and DNA. The V and J calls and clone size are TCRdb's, not the authors'. This sample has about 520,000 distinct CDR3 sequences in its table, and about 20% of those were observed once. Clones ranked in the top ten supply approximately 25% of the sample.

In the case of this clonotype: No antigen is known for it. Per-nucleotide qualities are absent, and no much larger clonotype sits a single base away.

The receptor was derived from a young man with Graves' hyperthyroidism. The sequence is built from TRBV7-9 and TRBJ1-1, and perhaps TRBD1 as D gene, on 6 matching bases. Specimen: blood. The DNA sequence follows: TGTGCCACCCAGGGGATGAACACTGAAGCTTTCTTT. The translation is CATQGMNTEAFF.